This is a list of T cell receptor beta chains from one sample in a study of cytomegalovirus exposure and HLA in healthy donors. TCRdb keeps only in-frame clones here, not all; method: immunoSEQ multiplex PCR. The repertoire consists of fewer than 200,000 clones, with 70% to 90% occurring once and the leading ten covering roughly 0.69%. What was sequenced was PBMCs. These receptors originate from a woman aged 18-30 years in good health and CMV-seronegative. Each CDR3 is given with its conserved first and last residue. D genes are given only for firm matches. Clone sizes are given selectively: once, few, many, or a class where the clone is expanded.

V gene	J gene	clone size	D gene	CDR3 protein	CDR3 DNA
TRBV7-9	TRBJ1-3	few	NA	CSSSLGASGNTIYF	TGTTCCAGCAGTTTAGGGGCCTCTGGAAACACCATATATTTT
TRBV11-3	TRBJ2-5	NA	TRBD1	CASSLGVTGGPVTQYF	TGTGCCAGCAGCTTAGGAGTAACAGGGGGTCCTGTGACCCAGTACTTC
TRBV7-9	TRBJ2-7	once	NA	CASSLEGGRYDEQYF	TGTGCCAGCAGCTTAGAAGGAGGGAGGTACGACGAGCAGTACTTC
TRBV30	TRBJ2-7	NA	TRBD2	CAWIKRGLAGGPGPYEQYF	TGTGCCTGGATTAAGAGGGGACTAGCGGGAGGGCCTGGGCCCTACGAGCAGTACTTC
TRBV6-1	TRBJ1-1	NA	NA	CASRETAEAFF	TGTGCCAGCAGGGAGACAGCTGAAGCTTTCTTT
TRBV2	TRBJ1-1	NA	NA	CASSRREGTEAFF	TGTGCCAGCTCCCGCCGGGAGGGCACTGAAGCTTTCTTT
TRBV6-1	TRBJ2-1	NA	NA	CASSTRFDEQFF	TGTGCCAGCAGTACCCGGTTCGATGAGCAGTTCTTC
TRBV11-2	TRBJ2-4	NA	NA	CASSLARFGEAIAKNIQYF	TGTGCCAGCAGCTTAGCTCGTTTTGGAGAAGCAATAGCCAAAAACATTCAGTACTTC
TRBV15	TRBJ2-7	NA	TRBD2	CATSRDLLAGAYEQYF	TGTGCCACCAGCAGAGATCTACTAGCGGGAGCCTACGAGCAGTACTTC
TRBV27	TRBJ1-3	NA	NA	CASSSPWGVLTPHSGNTIYF	TGTGCCAGCAGTTCCCCCTGGGGGGTCCTAACACCCCACTCTGGAAACACCATATATTTT
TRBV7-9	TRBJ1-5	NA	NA	CASSLRDQPQHF	TGTGCCAGCAGCTTGCGTGATCAGCCCCAGCATTTT
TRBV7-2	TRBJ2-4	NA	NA	CASRLEGAKNIQYF	TGTGCCAGCAGGCTAGAGGGAGCCAAAAACATTCAGTACTTC
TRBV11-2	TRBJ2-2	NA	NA	CASSWTAVTGELFF	TGTGCCAGCAGCTGGACAGCTGTGACCGGGGAGCTGTTTTTT
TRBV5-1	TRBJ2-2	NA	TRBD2	CASSSLASGVSGELFF	TGCGCCAGCAGCTCCTTGGCTAGCGGGGTGTCCGGGGAGCTGTTTTTT
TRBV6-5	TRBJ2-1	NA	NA	CASSDRYNEQFF	TGTGCCAGCAGTGACAGGTACAATGAGCAGTTCTTC